Each of the 2 T cell receptor beta chains below was sequenced from the same sample in a study of response to subunit inactivated influenza vaccine. TCRdb redid the calling of the RT-PCR reads with MiXCR, one entry per CDR3 protein. The data show about 580,000 distinct CDR3 sequences, approximately 14% seen once. Source: PBMCs from blood, taken roughly 13 days after vaccination. These receptors all come from a man aged 50-59 years who received an inactivated influenza vaccine.

In its sample, this clonotype was seen a few times. This sequence joins TRBV7-2 and TRBJ2-1; possibly TRBD1 or TRBD2 for D (5 bases each). V lost 5 bases to trimming and J lost 0 bases, with 11 bases between them. The CDR3 runs to 15 residues. Germline V gene sequence: CDR1 SGHTA, CDR2 FQGNSA. The CDR3 DNA reads TGTGCCAGCAGCACGAGCGGACACTCCTACAATGAGCAGTTCTTC. Amino acids: CASSTSGHSYNEQFF.

This clonotype showed up just a few times. The genes are TRBV7-2 and TRBJ2-5; D may correspond to TRBD1 or TRBD2 (5 bases each). V was shortened by 5 bases and J by 5 bases, with 21 bases between the two germline ends. CDR3 length equals 16 residues. Looked up from germline, CDR1 is SGHTA and CDR2 is FQGNSA. CDR3: CASSVGLTGGRETQYF. CDR3 coding DNA: TGTGCCAGCAGCGTAGGGCTGACTGGGGGTCGGGAGACCCAGTACTTC.